This T cell receptor (beta chain) was documented in a study of Ad26.COV2.S vaccination and SARS-CoV-2 variants. Study at large: Among those in the COV1001 Ad26.COV2.S trial arm was the donor. Recipients of Ad26.COV2.S got it intramuscularly, once or twice 56 days apart.

This table comes from immunoSEQ multiplex PCR, and its TCRdb copy is limited to in-frame clones, with some not included. The repertoire includes roughly 320,000 clones, just under 85% of them detected once, and around 2.2% sits in the top ten. Germline-derived CDR1 and CDR2 are SEHNR and FQNEAQ (reference sequence). This CDR3 is 16 amino acids long. V lost 0 bases and J lost 4, with 13 bases in between. Treatment noted: over 15 received Ad26.COV2.S at low or high dose, single or two shots; a few received placebo; per-sample allocation not given. Material that was analyzed had been drawn on day 63 after the first vaccine or placebo injection.

The V and J genes are TRBV7-9 and TRBJ1-5, with D maybe TRBD1 (5 bases). The TCR sequence derives from a person aged 18-60 years who received the Ad26.COV2.S COVID-19 vaccine or a placebo. Sequenced here: peripheral blood, sampled in a trial of Ad26.COV2.S vaccine versus placebo. The CDR3 sequence is CASSLALAGRNQPQHF. In DNA form, the CDR3 reads TGTGCCAGCAGCTTAGCGTTAGCAGGGAGGAATCAGCCCCAGCATTTT.